Below, 27 T cell receptor beta chains from the same sample are listed, as sequenced in a study of blood T cells in healthy people across ages. The use of a sample-barcoded 5' primer and a J-beta primer mix characterized a second PCR of about 7 to 12 cycles. A single record per CDR3 protein comes from TCRdb applying MiXCR to the 5' RACE reads. The top ten clones hold approximately 2% of a sample with 1.5 million to 2 million distinct CDR3 sequences, approximately 50% of them seen once. Sequences were obtained from blood. The receptors stem from a woman between 35 and 50 years old in good health.

The chain joins TRBV6-6 to TRBJ2-3, with D tentatively TRBD1 (5 bases). The CDR3 runs to 14 residues. The V end lost 2 bases, the J end lost 2 bases, and 8 bases lay between the germline ends. Germline CDR1 is MNHNY and CDR2 is SVGAGI (reference sequence). CDR3 region: CASSYRGFTDTQYF. Written as DNA, the CDR3 is TGTGCCAGCAGTTACAGGGGATTCACAGATACGCAGTATTTT.

V usage is TRBV20-1 and J usage is TRBJ1-4, with 10 bases lining up with TRBD1. Trimming took 5 bases from V and 6 from J; bases not matched to a gene: 15. Germline V gene data show CDR1 as DFQATT and CDR2 as SNEGSKA (reference sequence). The CDR3 is made up of 17 amino acids. The CDR3 nucleotides are TGCAGTGCTTCAACCGGACAGGGGGGGTGGTGGGATGAAAAACTGTTTTTT. It is translated as CSASTGQGGWWDEKLFF.

This clonotype came up a few times. The chain carries TRBV15 and TRBJ2-3, with 7 bases matching TRBD1. CDR3 length equals 21 residues. Germline values: CDR1 LNHNV, CDR2 YYDKDF (reference sequence). V lost 0 bases, J lost 1 base, and 19 bases stayed unmatched. The chain's CDR3 is CATSRDPPWTGTQGGTDTQYF. CDR3 sequence (DNA): TGTGCCACCAGCAGAGATCCCCCTTGGACAGGAACCCAAGGGGGCACAGATACGCAGTATTTT.

This clonotype was seen a handful of times. The chain recombines TRBV5-1 with TRBJ2-5, with D perhaps TRBD2 (5 bases). The CDR3 length is 15 residues. Germline values: CDR1 SGHRS, CDR2 YFSETQ. V lost 3 bases, J lost 5 bases, and 17 bases lay in between. The CDR3 coding sequence is TGCGCCAGCAGCTCCGGACCACAAATAGCGGAGACCCAGTACTTC. Amino acids: CASSSGPQIAETQYF.

This clonotype was recorded a few times. The chain uses TRBV29-1 and TRBJ1-2, with TRBD1 matching 10 bases. Germline V gene lookup returns CDR1 SQVTM and CDR2 ANQGSEA. V lost 6 bases and J lost 1; bases outside the gene matches: 5. The CDR3 spans 14 residues. This chain's CDR3 is CSVAGTGDNYGYTF. The CDR3, as DNA: TGCAGCGTGGCCGGGACAGGGGATAACTATGGCTACACCTTC.

This clonotype was detected many times. The CDR3, as DNA: TGTGCCACCAGCAGAGCCCCAGGGACGGGAGAGACCCAGTACTTC. It codes for CATSRAPGTGETQYF. The chain combines TRBV15 with TRBJ2-5; D is tentatively TRBD1 or TRBD2 (5 bases each). Between the trimmed V and J ends, which lost 1 base and 4 bases, there was a span of 13 bases. The germline V gene has CDR1 LNHNV and CDR2 YYDKDF (reference sequence). The CDR3 has 15 residues.

CDR3 residues: CSGRDRASSGANVLTF. The CDR3 DNA follows: TGCAGTGGACGGGACAGGGCCTCCTCTGGGGCCAACGTCCTGACTTTC. The genes are TRBV20-1 and TRBJ2-6, with 9 nucleotides matching TRBD1. The CDR3 runs 16 residues. J gave up 0 bases and V 7 bases, and 7 bases lay outside the gene matches. Germline V gene lookup returns CDR1 DFQATT and CDR2 SNEGSKA (reference sequence).

This chain joins TRBV7-8 and TRBJ2-5; 11 positions agree with TRBD2. V trimming: 4 bases; J trimming: 4 bases; junction bases outside the gene matches: 11. CDR1 and CDR2 from the germline V gene are SGHVS and FQNEAQ. The length of the CDR3 is 17 residues. CDR3 in amino acids: CASSSLTSGELLETQYF. The CDR3 coding sequence is TGTGCCAGCAGCTCCTTGACTAGCGGGGAACTTTTAGAGACCCAGTACTTC.

This clonotype was counted a few times. The chain couples TRBV5-1 to TRBJ1-2; no clear D. Germline V CDR1 and CDR2: SGHRS, YFSETQ. Trimming took off 6 bases at V and 4 bases at J, with 13 bases between the two ends. The CDR3 contains 13 residues. CDR3 protein: CASTADGTYGYTF. Written as DNA, the CDR3 is TGCGCCAGCACGGCGGACGGTACCTATGGCTACACCTTC.

The chain is built from TRBV14 and TRBJ1-2; the match to TRBD1 covers 12 bases. The CDR3 has 17 amino acids. V gave up 8 bases and J gave up 4 bases; unmatched junction bases: 14. Germline values: CDR1 SGHDN, CDR2 FVKESK. This CDR3 is CASSQSGQGAWSYGYTF. The CDR3 DNA reads TGTGCCAGCTCCCAGTCGGGACAGGGGGCATGGAGCTATGGCTACACCTTC.

There are a few counts of this clonotype. This rearrangement joins TRBV7-2 to TRBJ2-3, with TRBD2 identical over 15 bases. The V segment lost 8 bases and the J segment 2 bases; nucleotides outside the gene matches: 2. Germline CDR1 reads SGHTA; CDR2 reads FQGNSA. The CDR3 spans 15 residues. This CDR3 reads CASGLAGGPTDTQYF. The CDR3 DNA is TGTGCCAGCGGACTAGCGGGGGGGCCCACAGATACGCAGTATTTT. The full variable domain, its missing parts supplied by reference TRBV7-2 and TRBJ2-3, is GAGVSQSPSNKVTEKGKDVELRCDPISGHTALYWYRQSLGQGLEFLIYFQGNSAPDKSGLPSDRFSAERTGGSVSTLTIQRTQQEDSAVYLCASGLAGGPTDTQYFGPGTRLTVL.

The chain combines TRBV7-2 with TRBJ1-2; 7 nucleotides align to TRBD1. V lost 0 bases, J lost 5 bases, and 6 bases stayed unmatched. This CDR3 is 15 amino acids long. CDR1 and CDR2 from the germline V gene are SGHTA and FQGNSA. Here the CDR3 DNA reads TGTGCCAGCAGCTTAGCGTCAGGGGGGATTTATGGCTACACCTTC. Encoded protein: CASSLASGGIYGYTF.

This chain uses TRBV7-9 with TRBJ2-1, with 10 nucleotides matching TRBD2. The V and J ends lost 4 bases and 7 bases, in that order; junction bases with no gene match: 10. CDR1 is SEHNR and CDR2 is FQNEAQ in the germline V gene (reference sequence). This CDR3 contains 16 residues. In DNA, the CDR3 is TGTGCCAGCAGCTCCCCGGCTAGCGGGGGAGGGAATGAGCAGTTCTTC. Amino acids: CASSSPASGGGNEQFF.

V is TRBV12-3 or TRBV12-4 and J is TRBJ1-4; perhaps TRBD1 as D (5 bases). This CDR3 is 16 amino acids long. Trimming left V 2 bases short and J 6 bases short, with 16 bases between. CDR3 in amino acids: CASSLTPRAGHEKLFF. The CDR3 bases are TGTGCCAGCAGTTTAACACCCAGGGCGGGGCATGAAAAACTGTTTTTT.

The J gene is TRBJ2-1, the V gene TRBV6-5, with 15 nucleotides matching TRBD2. The CDR3 loop spans 16 amino acids. Per germline, CDR1 MNHEY and CDR2 SVGAGI. The trim removed 8 bases at V and 7 bases at J, leaving 9 bases unmatched. CDR3 protein: CASGGLAGGKGNEQFF. The CDR3 DNA is TGTGCCAGCGGGGGACTAGCGGGGGGCAAAGGGAATGAGCAGTTCTTC.

On this clonotype: A junction boundary mismatches the germline segment, possibly from a read error. The rearrangement joins TRBV28 to TRBJ2-1, with 13 bases identical to TRBD2. The CDR3 is 16 amino acids. The V gene's germline CDR1 is MDHEN and CDR2 SYDVKM. CDR3 protein: CASSRLGTSGANKQFF. The CDR3 nucleotides are TGTGCCTCGTCCCGCCTGGGGACTAGCGGGGCCAATAAGCAGTTCTTC.

This clonotype has only a few counts. This chain connects TRBV7-2 to TRBJ2-1; TRBD2 matches 12 bases. The germline gives CDR1 SGHTA, CDR2 FQGNSA. The CDR3 is 16 residues long. Germline trimming cut 5 bases from V and 4 bases from J; bases unmatched to any gene: 6. DNA of the CDR3: TGTGCCAGCAGCGTGACTAGCGGGGGAGCTTACAATGAGCAGTTCTTC. It encodes CASSVTSGGAYNEQFF.

The rearrangement joins TRBV19 to TRBJ2-3; no clear D. This CDR3 region has 15 residues. V lost 6 bases and J 0 bases, leaving 13 bases between the germline ends. In germline, CDR1 is LNHDA, CDR2 SQIVND (reference sequence). The CDR3 coding sequence is TGTGCCAGTAGGATGTACTCCTCTAGCACAGATACGCAGTATTTT. Amino acid sequence: CASRMYSSSTDTQYF.

The V gene is TRBV20-1, the J gene TRBJ2-3; D unclear. Trimming took off 5 bases at V and 1 base at J, with 7 bases between the two ends. The germline gives CDR1 DFQATT, CDR2 SNEGSKA (reference sequence). The CDR3 is made up of 12 amino acids. The CDR3 region has the DNA TGCAGTGCTGTCCAGCGCACAGATACGCAGTATTTT. Its protein product is CSAVQRTDTQYF.

The chain recombines TRBV4-3 with TRBJ2-1; D possibly corresponds to TRBD2 (6 bases). The V gene lost 3 bases and the J gene lost 6 bases, with 18 bases spanning the gap. The V gene's germline CDR1 is LGHNA and CDR2 YSLEER. The CDR3 covers 16 residues. The CDR3 loop is CASSQDFGGYSNEQFF. Written as DNA, the CDR3 is TGCGCCAGCAGCCAGGACTTCGGGGGATACAGCAATGAGCAGTTCTTC.

This clonotype has more than one count but fewer than ten. The chain is built from TRBV4-1 and TRBJ2-3, with 11 positions matching TRBD1. The CDR3 is 20 residues long. Per germline, CDR1 MGHRA and CDR2 YSYEKL. V trimming: 3 bases; J trimming: 1 base; junction bases outside the gene matches: 15. The CDR3 coding sequence is TGCGCCAGCAGCCACTCCCCGGGACAGGGGGTAGCGAGTGGCACAGATACGCAGTATTTT. Protein product: CASSHSPGQGVASGTDTQYF.

The rearrangement links TRBV20-1 to TRBJ2-7; TRBD2 matches 7 bases. J lost 0 bases, V lost 5 bases, and 7 bases had no gene match. Per germline, CDR1 DFQATT and CDR2 SNEGSKA (reference sequence). The CDR3 covers 14 residues. CDR3 protein: CSAGLVGSSYEQYF. The CDR3, as DNA: TGCAGTGCTGGACTAGTGGGGAGCTCCTACGAGCAGTACTTC.

This chain joins TRBV5-1 and TRBJ1-1; TRBD1 aligns across 9 bases. The germline gives CDR1 SGHRS, CDR2 YFSETQ. This CDR3 region has 13 residues. V was pared by 6 bases and J by 3 bases, with 3 bases of the junction left unmatched. The CDR3 DNA reads as TGCGCCAGCAACAGGGGGCAGGACACTGAAGCTTTCTTT. Amino acid sequence: CASNRGQDTEAFF.

J is TRBJ2-3 and V is TRBV11-3, with TRBD2 identical over 10 bases. The V and J ends lost 3 bases and 2 bases, in that order; junction bases with no gene match: 5. The CDR3 runs 16 residues. The germline V gene has CDR1 SGHNT and CDR2 YENEEA. CDR3 protein: CASSFGTSAFTDTQYF. In nucleotides, the CDR3 is TGTGCCAGCAGCTTCGGGACTAGCGCTTTCACAGATACGCAGTATTTT.

The chain combines TRBV16 with TRBJ1-1; 10 nucleotides match TRBD1. CDR1 KGHSY and CDR2 FQNENV come from the germline V gene. The CDR3 is 14 residues long. Germline trimming cut 0 bases from V and 11 bases from J; bases unmatched to any gene: 6. CDR3 loop: CASSQSHGTGVAFF. The CDR3 nucleotides read TGTGCCAGCAGCCAATCACACGGGACAGGGGTCGCTTTCTTT.

DNA of the CDR3: TGTGCCAGCAGCCAAGATGGTTGGGCAGCCCAAGAGACCCAGTACTTC. It yields the protein CASSQDGWAAQETQYF. The genes are TRBV14 and TRBJ2-5; D remains ambiguous. The CDR3 extends over 16 amino acids. The V end was cut by 0 bases, the J end by 1 base, with 12 bases between. Germline CDR1 reads SGHDN; CDR2 reads FVKESK. Complete variable domain (other parts from reference TRBV14 and TRBJ2-5): EAGVTQFPSHSVIEKGQTVTLRCDPISGHDNLYWYRRVMGKEIKFLLHFVKESKQDESGMPNNRFLAERTGGTYSTLKVQPAELEDSGVYFCASSQDGWAAQETQYFGPGTRLLVL.

Concerning this clonotype itself: The junction and the germline gene differ at one end; a read error may be behind it. This chain's CDR3 is CASNLWGQGNYGYTF. DNA of the CDR3: TGTGCCAGCAATTTATGGGGACAGGGCAACTATGGCTACACCTTC. V and J are TRBV28 and TRBJ1-2; 9 bases fit TRBD1. CDR3 length: 15 residues. Germline V lookup: CDR1 MDHEN, CDR2 SYDVKM.